This T cell receptor beta chain is drawn from a study of cytomegalovirus exposure and HLA in healthy donors. The study, taken as a whole, reports: Reportedly, diagnosis of cytomegalovirus status by the classifier showed high specificity and sensitivity. A missense variant in DCLRE1C was later tied to TCR beta V- and J-gene trimming. Clonal expansion was found to be greater in HLA-associated TCR beta chains than in equally common others in a later analysis.

Primers: 60 Vbeta forward and 13 Jbeta reverse. This table comes from immunoSEQ multiplex PCR, and its TCRdb copy is limited to in-frame clones, with some not included. The sample lists 120,000 to 150,000 clones, around two thirds seen once, with 1.5% to 2% in the top ten. Of note for this clone: Its antigen is as yet unknown.

This TCR derives from a woman under 30 in good health and CMV-seronegative. Sequencing was done on a sample of PBMCs.

The CDR3 region is CASSEAVTLNQPQHF. Written as DNA, the CDR3 is TGTGCCAGCAGTGAAGCGGTTACACTAAATCAGCCCCAGCATTTT. The chain links TRBV6-1 to TRBJ1-5; no firm D call. Trimming shortened V by 0 bases and J by 4 bases, and 10 bases separated the two germline ends. The V gene's germline CDR1 is MNHNS and CDR2 SASEGT. The CDR3 has 15 residues.